The sequence of this T cell receptor beta chain was determined in a study of T cell responses to AZD1222 COVID-19 vaccine. With respect to this clone: The antigen is not known.

Sequencing used immunoSEQ multiplex PCR; TCRdb keeps in-frame clones, though not all of them. The sample includes 77,000 or so clones, around 86% seen only once; the top ten take more than 15%. The study, taken as a whole, reports: White British ancestry dominated among donors, who included more females, and clonal diversity was possibly underestimated.

The material was peripheral blood, obtained 28 days after the second AZD1222 dose. The clonotype originates from an adult who received the AZD1222 COVID-19 vaccine.

CDR3: CASSRDTDQPQHF. The CDR3 coding sequence is TGTGCCAGTTCCCGGGACACCGATCAGCCCCAGCATTTT. The chain employs TRBV19 and TRBJ1-5; weak D call: TRBD1 (6 bases). The V and J ends lost 8 bases and 5 bases respectively, with 13 bases between them. The V gene's germline CDR1 is LNHDA and CDR2 SQIVND (reference sequence). The CDR3 covers 13 residues.